Given below is one T cell receptor beta chain in context. This record belongs to a study of blood T cell repertoires in COVID-19. Study at large: Spain, Italy and the United States supplied samples that represented acute and convalescent COVID-19. T cells, B-cell-depleted T cells, or PBMCs provided the cDNA or gDNA that served as material.

Authors' analysis steps: Estimates of nucleated cell counts were drawn from the amplification of reference gene primers. Sequenced by immunoSEQ multiplex PCR; TCRdb stores in-frame clones only, minus some. V, J and clone size were drawn from that table, and D and trimming were deduced from the DNA. This table holds around 250,000 clones, 75% to 90% found once. The length of the CDR3 is 14 residues. Losses at the gene ends were 4 bases for V and 6 bases for J; bases not matched to a gene: 8. CDR1 and CDR2 from the germline V gene are SGHRS and YFSETQ. This clonotype was obtained from a man aged 55 to 70 who had recovered from COVID-19. The J gene is TRBJ1-2, the V gene TRBV5-1; 8 nucleotides line up with TRBD1. Sequencing was carried out using peripheral blood. The CDR3 bases are TGCGCCAGCAGCGCAGACAGGGGTTCAGATGGCTACACCTTC. Protein: CASSADRGSDGYTF.